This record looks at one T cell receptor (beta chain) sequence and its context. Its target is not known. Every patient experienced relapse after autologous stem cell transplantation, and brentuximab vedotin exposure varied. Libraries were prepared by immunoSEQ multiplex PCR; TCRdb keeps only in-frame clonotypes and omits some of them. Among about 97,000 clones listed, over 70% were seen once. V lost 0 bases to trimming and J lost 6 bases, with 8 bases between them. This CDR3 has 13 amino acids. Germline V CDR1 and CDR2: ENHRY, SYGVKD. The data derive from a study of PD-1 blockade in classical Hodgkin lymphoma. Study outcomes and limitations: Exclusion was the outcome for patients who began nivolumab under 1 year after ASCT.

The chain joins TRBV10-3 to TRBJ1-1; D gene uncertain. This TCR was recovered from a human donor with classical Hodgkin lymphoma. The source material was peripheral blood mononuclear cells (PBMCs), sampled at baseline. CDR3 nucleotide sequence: TGTGCCATCAGTGAGTCCTCAGGTTCTGAAGCTTTCTTT. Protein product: CAISESSGSEAFF.